This passage covers 24 T cell receptor beta chains from one sample sequenced in a study of immune characterization of retroperitoneal liposarcoma. TCRdb re-called the PCR reads with MiXCR, one entry per CDR3 protein. The sample shows around 10,000 distinct CDR3 sequences, over 20% of them seen only once. The sequenced sample consisted of blood. These TCRs come from a female donor with retroperitoneal liposarcoma.

This clonotype was picked up many times. The genes are TRBV25-1 and TRBJ2-2; D not certain. V was pared by 4 bases and J by 7 bases, with 13 bases between. CDR1 is MGHDK, CDR2 SYGVNS, per germline. The CDR3 has 14 residues. Here the CDR3 DNA reads TGTGCCAGCAGTGTTTCTGGGTGGGGCGGGGAGCTGTTTTTT. Protein sequence: CASSVSGWGGELFF.

The gene calls are TRBV11-3 and TRBJ2-5, with 7 nucleotides matching TRBD2. J gave up 0 bases and V 5 bases, and 9 bases lay outside the gene matches. This CDR3 is 16 amino acids long. In germline, CDR1 is SGHNT, CDR2 YENEEA. The CDR3 loop reads CASSRRGGRDQETQYF. CDR3 nucleotide sequence: TGTGCCAGCAGCCGCAGAGGAGGGAGGGACCAAGAGACCCAGTACTTC.

This clonotype was recorded at least ten times. The V and J genes are TRBV11-2 and TRBJ2-7; 7 nucleotides agree with TRBD2. Germline loops: CDR1 SGHAT, CDR2 FQNNGV. The CDR3 sequence is 14 residues long. The V and J ends lost 2 bases and 1 base, in that order; junction bases with no gene match: 2. CDR3 coding DNA: TGTGCCAGCAGCTTATCGGGGGGTTCCTACGAGCAGTACTTC. Amino acids: CASSLSGGSYEQYF.

This clonotype appeared a few times. This chain connects TRBV12-5 to TRBJ1-2, with TRBD1 matching over 7 bases. The CDR3 covers 15 residues. Germline V gives CDR1 LGHNT, CDR2 FRNRAP. The ends lost 5 bases at V and 5 bases at J; junction bases unmatched: 11. The CDR3 sequence: CASGPPTGLTYGYTF. In nucleotides, the CDR3 is TGTGCTAGTGGTCCCCCGACAGGGCTTACGTATGGCTACACCTTC. The full variable domain, its missing parts supplied by reference TRBV12-5 and TRBJ1-2, is DARVTQTPRHKVTEMGQEVTMRCQPILGHNTVFWYRQTMMQGLELLAYFRNRAPLDDSGMPKDRFSAEMPDATLATLKIQPSEPRDSAVYFCASGPPTGLTYGYTFGSGTRLTVV.

The rearrangement uses TRBV4-1 and TRBJ2-7; TRBD2 is a possible D gene (6 bases). Germline values: CDR1 MGHRA, CDR2 YSYEKL. This CDR3 has 15 amino acids. The germline V and J ends were trimmed by 4 bases and 0 bases, with 13 bases remaining between them. This CDR3 is CASSRGAGGSYEQYF. The DNA for the CDR3 is TGCGCCAGCAGCCGAGGAGCCGGGGGCTCCTACGAGCAGTACTTC.

This clonotype occurred a few times. V and J are TRBV6-6 and TRBJ1-1, with 9 nucleotides matching TRBD1. The ends lost 0 bases at V and 3 bases at J; junction bases unmatched: 11. CDR3 size: 18 residues. Germline V gene sequence: CDR1 MNHNY, CDR2 SVGAGI (reference sequence). The CDR3 nucleotides are TGTGCCAGCAGTTACTCGGGGGGGACAGGGAGGGGCCACACTGAAGCTTTCTTT. Translating it yields CASSYSGGTGRGHTEAFF.

As regards this clonotype: This may stem from a read error, because a much larger clone lies one nucleotide away. This chain uses TRBV12-3 or TRBV12-4 with TRBJ2-1, with TRBD1 matching over 7 bases. The tail of the sequence fits TRBJ2-7 better, so the J call may be wrong. The CDR3 runs to 12 residues. CDR3 coding DNA: TGTGCCACTGCACAGGGGTGGAATGAGCAGTACTTC. Its protein is CATAQGWNEQYF.

This clonotype came up many times. The chain employs TRBV27 and TRBJ2-5, with 10 bases that match TRBD2. The CDR3 runs to 15 residues. After removal of 1 base from V and 5 bases from J, the junction contained 4 bases not matched to a gene. The V gene's germline CDR1 is MNHEY and CDR2 SMNVEV (reference sequence). The CDR3 bases are TGTGCCAGCAGTTTATTTCTAGCGGGAGTGGAGACCCAGTACTTC. It specifies CASSLFLAGVETQYF.

As concerns this clonotype: Possible read error: a much larger clone is one base away. The chain has TRBV7-6 and TRBJ2-5; no firm D call. Trimming stripped 4 bases from V and 11 bases from J, with 17 bases between. CDR3 length: 13 residues. Germline CDR1 and CDR2: SGHVS and FNYEAQ. The CDR3: CASSSSISNGQYF. The CDR3 DNA sequence: TGTGCCAGCAGCTCCAGTATCTCCAATGGGCAGTACTTC.

The rearrangement uses TRBV6-6 and TRBJ1-2, with D possibly matching TRBD1 (5 bases). Trimming stripped 7 bases from V and 8 bases from J, with 29 bases between. Germline V lookup: CDR1 MNHNY, CDR2 SVGAGI (reference sequence). The CDR3 contains 17 residues. Here the CDR3 reads CASILFPSRDRAGGYTF. CDR3 bases: TGTGCCAGCATCTTATTTCCCTCGCGTGACAGAGCTGGGGGCTACACCTTC.

CDR3 nucleotides: TGTGCCAGCAGTAGTGACAGCTACGAGCAGTACTTC. Translated: CASSSDSYEQYF. The V call is TRBV6-6, the J call TRBJ2-7; weak D call: TRBD1 (5 bases). The CDR3 length is 12 residues. Germline V gene data show CDR1 as MNHNY and CDR2 as SVGAGI (reference sequence). Trimming shortened V by 5 bases and J by 3 bases, and 8 bases separated the two germline ends.

The table lists this clonotype with many counts. This rearrangement joins TRBV6-1 to TRBJ2-2; 8 bases are a match to TRBD1. Trimming cost V 8 bases and J 3 bases; bases outside gene matches: 8. This CDR3 is 15 amino acids long. CDR1 and CDR2 from the germline V gene are MNHNS and SASEGT. The CDR3 nucleotides are TGTGCCAGCGTAACCGGGACAGGTTACACCGGGGAGCTGTTTTTT. Protein: CASVTGTGYTGELFF.

V is TRBV12-3 or TRBV12-4 and J is TRBJ2-1; 8 nucleotides match TRBD2. Germline trimming cut 6 bases from V and 10 bases from J; bases unmatched to any gene: 11. The CDR3 has 14 residues. The CDR3 region has the DNA TGTGCCAGCAGCATGAGCGGGAGAGCCTACGAGCAGTTCTTC. Protein product: CASSMSGRAYEQFF.

V and J are TRBV4-3 and TRBJ2-7; 11 bases map to TRBD2. CDR1 LGHNA and CDR2 YSLEER come from the germline V gene. Trimming cost V 0 bases and J 0 bases; bases outside gene matches: 7. The CDR3 contains 18 residues. This chain's CDR3 is CASSQEALAGVRSYEQYF. The DNA for the CDR3 is TGCGCCAGCAGCCAAGAGGCACTAGCGGGAGTACGCTCCTACGAGCAGTACTTC.

The genes are TRBV4-1 and TRBJ1-3, with TRBD1 identical over 7 bases. Unmatched junction bases numbered 2, after V lost 3 bases and J lost 0 bases. This CDR3 spans 15 amino acids. In germline, CDR1 is MGHRA, CDR2 YSYEKL. CDR3 in DNA: TGCGCCAGCAGCCAGGGACAGTTCTCTGGAAACACCATATATTTT. This codes for CASSQGQFSGNTIYF.

This clonotype counts as medium-sized (0.01 to 0.1%). A much larger clone sits a single nucleotide away, making a read error possible. The rearrangement links TRBV27 to TRBJ2-5; the match to TRBD2 covers 8 bases. The CDR3 runs to 15 residues. Trimming took 3 bases from V and 11 from J; bases not matched to a gene: 14. Germline V lookup: CDR1 MNHEY, CDR2 SMNVEV (reference sequence). This CDR3 reads CASSFLAGGYNEQYF. The CDR3 DNA follows: TGTGCCAGCAGTTTTCTCGCGGGAGGTTACAATGAGCAGTACTTC.

As regards this clonotype: An end of the junction does not agree with germline; a read error may underlie this. The CDR3 DNA reads TGTGCCAGCAGTCTAGCGGGAGGGCGGTACGAGCAGTACTTC. It translates to CASSLAGGRYEQYF. V usage is TRBV12-3 or TRBV12-4 and J usage is TRBJ2-5, with 12 bases fitting TRBD2. Matching the DNA end better, TRBJ2-7 makes the J call doubtful. The CDR3 is 14 residues long.

This rearrangement joins TRBV7-2 to TRBJ1-2, with D uncertain. Trimming removed 5 bases from V and 1 base from J, with 11 bases in between. The CDR3 runs to 14 residues. In germline, CDR1 is SGHTA, CDR2 FQGNSA. In DNA, the CDR3 is TGTGCCAGCAGCCGGAGAGGGCTTAACTATGGCTACACCTTC. Residues: CASSRRGLNYGYTF.

This clonotype was counted only a few times. Written as DNA, the CDR3 is TGTGCCAGCAGCTTAGGGGCTAGCGGCTACAATGAGCAGTACTTC. It yields the protein CASSLGASGYNEQYF. The V gene is TRBV7-8, the J gene TRBJ2-1, with TRBD2 identical over 7 bases. The J call may be wrong; the DNA end is better matched by TRBJ2-7. This CDR3 region has 15 residues. Germline assignment: CDR1 SGHVS and CDR2 FQNEAQ.

By proportion, this clonotype is medium-sized. The gene calls are TRBV6-1 and TRBJ2-1; possibly TRBD2 for D (5 bases). V lost 7 bases, J lost 1 base, and 11 bases lay in between. Germline CDR1 reads MNHNS; CDR2 reads SASEGT. The CDR3 is 14 amino acids. The CDR3 is CASTQRGSYNEQFF. CDR3 in DNA: TGTGCCAGCACCCAGAGAGGGTCCTACAATGAGCAGTTCTTC.

J is TRBJ2-5 and V is TRBV4-1; tentative D call: TRBD1 (5 bases). The CDR3 contains 14 residues. V lost 3 bases to trimming and J lost 0 bases, with 8 bases between them. Per the germline V gene, CDR1 is MGHRA and CDR2 is YSYEKL. Written as DNA, the CDR3 is TGCGCCAGCAGCCAGGGGCAGTACCAAGAGACCCAGTACTTC. Its protein is CASSQGQYQETQYF.

The chain has TRBV12-3 or TRBV12-4 and TRBJ1-5; D is uncertain. CDR3 length: 16 residues. V shed 5 bases and J shed 1 base, with 15 bases lying between them. The CDR3 region is CASSPPGGYSNQPQHF. As DNA, the CDR3 is TGTGCCAGCAGTCCCCCAGGAGGGTACAGCAATCAGCCCCAGCATTTT.

The genes are TRBV11-3 and TRBJ2-3; 10 bases are shared with TRBD1. V lost 4 bases, J lost 6 bases, and 7 bases stayed unmatched. The germline gives CDR1 SGHNT, CDR2 YENEEA. The CDR3 length is 15 residues. Written as DNA, the CDR3 is TGTGCCAGCAGCTCGGGGACAGGGGCTGGGGATACGCAGTATTTT. Translated: CASSSGTGAGDTQYF.

Turning to this clonotype: This may come from a read error, since a much larger clone is one base off. V and J are TRBV6-6 and TRBJ2-1; TRBD2 matches 13 bases. The better agreement between TRBJ2-7 and the DNA end casts doubt on the J call. The CDR3 loop spans 15 amino acids. Germline CDR1 MNHNY, CDR2 SVGAGI (reference sequence). The CDR3 nucleotides are TGTGCCAGCAATCCGGGACTAGCGGGACGCAATGAGCAGTACTTC. Its protein product is CASNPGLAGRNEQYF.